This TCR beta chain is from a study of blood T cell repertoires in COVID-19. Turning to the study itself: The samples span acute and convalescent COVID-19 from the United States, Italy and Spain. From T cells, B-cell-depleted T cells, or PBMCs came the material, which was cDNA or gDNA.

In the original workflow: Estimated nucleated cell counts came from reference gene primer amplification. TCRdb's copy holds only in-frame clones and misses some; the assay was immunoSEQ multiplex PCR. V, J and clone size reflect that table, while D and trimming were determined from the DNA. The sample lists 97,000 or so clones, approximately 86% occurring once. Germline V lookup: CDR1 SNHLY, CDR2 FYNNEI. The CDR3 contains 16 residues. Trimming shortened V by 7 bases and J by 0 bases, and 16 bases separated the two germline ends. Sample: peripheral blood. This TCR was recovered from a man aged 45 to 65 with active or convalescent COVID-19. The J gene is TRBJ1-5, the V gene TRBV2; perhaps TRBD1 as D (6 bases). This CDR3 reads CASTQDSRISNQPQHF. CDR3 DNA: TGTGCCAGCACCCAGGACAGCCGAATTAGCAATCAGCCCCAGCATTTT.